This T cell receptor beta chain is drawn from a study of PD-1 blockade in mismatch repair-deficient tumors. Using immunoSEQ multiplex PCR, the repertoire was profiled, and TCRdb retains in-frame clones only, with some absent. The sample lists roughly 80,000 clones; approximately 81% were seen once. This CDR3 has 14 residues. CDR1 is SGHTA and CDR2 is FQGTGA in the germline V gene. With 2 bases removed from V and 6 bases from J, the gap between germline ends came to 12 bases. This sample comprised peripheral blood, obtained 12 weeks after starting pembrolizumab. The sequence came from an adult with mismatch repair-deficient cancer. This chain uses TRBV7-3 with TRBJ2-3, with a tentative D call TRBD2 (6 bases). The CDR3 DNA reads TGTGCCAGCAGCTTAGGCGGGACCGCCGATACGCAGTATTTT. Amino acids: CASSLGGTADTQYF.